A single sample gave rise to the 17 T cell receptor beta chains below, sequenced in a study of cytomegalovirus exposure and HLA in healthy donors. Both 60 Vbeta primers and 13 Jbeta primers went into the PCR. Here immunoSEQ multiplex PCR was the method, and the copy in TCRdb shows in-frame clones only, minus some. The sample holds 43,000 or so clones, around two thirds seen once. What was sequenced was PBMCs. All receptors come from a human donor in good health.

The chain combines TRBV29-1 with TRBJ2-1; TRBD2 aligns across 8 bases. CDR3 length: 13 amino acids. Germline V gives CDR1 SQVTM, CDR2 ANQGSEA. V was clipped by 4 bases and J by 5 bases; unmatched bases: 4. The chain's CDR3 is CSVAKTSDNEQFF. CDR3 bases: TGCAGCGTTGCGAAGACTAGCGACAATGAGCAGTTCTTC.

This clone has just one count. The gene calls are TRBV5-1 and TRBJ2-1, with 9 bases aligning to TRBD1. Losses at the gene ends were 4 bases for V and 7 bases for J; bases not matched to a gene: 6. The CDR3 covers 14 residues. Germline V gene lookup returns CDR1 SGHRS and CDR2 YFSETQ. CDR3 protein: CASSRGQGGNEQFF. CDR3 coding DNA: TGCGCCAGCAGCCGGGGACAGGGTGGGAATGAGCAGTTCTTC. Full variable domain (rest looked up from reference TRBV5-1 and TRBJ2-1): KAGVTQTPRYLIKTRGQQVTLSCSPISGHRSVSWYQQTPGQGLQFLFEYFSETQRNKGNFPGRFSGRQFSNSRSEMNVSTLELGDSALYLCASSRGQGGNEQFFGPGTRLTVL.

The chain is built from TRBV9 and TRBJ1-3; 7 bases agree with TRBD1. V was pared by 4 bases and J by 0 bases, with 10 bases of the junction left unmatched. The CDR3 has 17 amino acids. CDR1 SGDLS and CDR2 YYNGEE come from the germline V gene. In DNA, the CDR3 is TGTGCCAGCAGCCGGGACAGCCAAGAGACCTCTGGAAACACCATATATTTT. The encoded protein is CASSRDSQETSGNTIYF.

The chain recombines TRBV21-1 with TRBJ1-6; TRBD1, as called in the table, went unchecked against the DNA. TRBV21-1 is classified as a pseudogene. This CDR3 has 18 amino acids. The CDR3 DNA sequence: TGTGCCATCGAATTTCCCCTCCAGGGGATCGCCTATAATTCACCCCTCCACTTT. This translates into CAIEFPLQGIAYNSPLHF.

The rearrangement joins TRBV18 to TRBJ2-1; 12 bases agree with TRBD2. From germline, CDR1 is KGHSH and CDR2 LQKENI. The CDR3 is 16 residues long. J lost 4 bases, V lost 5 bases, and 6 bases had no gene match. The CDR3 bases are TGTGCCAGCTCATCTCTCACTAGCGGGGGGTACAATGAGCAGTTCTTC. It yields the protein CASSSLTSGGYNEQFF.

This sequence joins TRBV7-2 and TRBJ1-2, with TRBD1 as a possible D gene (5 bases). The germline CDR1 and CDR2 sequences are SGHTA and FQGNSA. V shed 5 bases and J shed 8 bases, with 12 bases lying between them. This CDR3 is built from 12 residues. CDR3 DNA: TGTGCCAGCAGCACCCAGGGTGAAGGCTACACCTTC. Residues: CASSTQGEGYTF.

The DNA for the CDR3 is TGTGCCAGCAGTTACCGTGGGGGGAGATCCTACGAGCAGTACTTC. It encodes CASSYRGGRSYEQYF. The rearrangement joins TRBV6-5 to TRBJ2-7, with a possible D match to TRBD2 (6 bases). CDR1 MNHEY and CDR2 SVGAGI come from the germline V gene. This CDR3 spans 15 amino acids. The V gene lost 2 bases and the J gene lost 1 base, with 12 bases spanning the gap.

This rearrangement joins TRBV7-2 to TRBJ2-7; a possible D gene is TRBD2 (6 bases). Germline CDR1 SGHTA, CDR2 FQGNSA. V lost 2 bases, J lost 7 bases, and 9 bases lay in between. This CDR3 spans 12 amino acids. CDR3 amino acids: CASSLWGGEQYF. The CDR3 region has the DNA TGTGCCAGCAGCTTATGGGGAGGTGAGCAGTACTTC.

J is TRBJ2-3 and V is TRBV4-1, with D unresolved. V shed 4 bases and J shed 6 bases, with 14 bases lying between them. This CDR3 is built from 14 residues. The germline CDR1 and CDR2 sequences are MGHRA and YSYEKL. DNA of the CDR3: TGCGCCAGCAGCCCGAGGCCCCAACGGGATACGCAGTATTTT. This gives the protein CASSPRPQRDTQYF.

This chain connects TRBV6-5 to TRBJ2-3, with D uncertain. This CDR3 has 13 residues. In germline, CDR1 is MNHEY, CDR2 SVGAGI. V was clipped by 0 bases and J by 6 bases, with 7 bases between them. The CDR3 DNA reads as TGTGCCAGCAGTTACTCTAGGCGGGATACGCAGTATTTT. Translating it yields CASSYSRRDTQYF.

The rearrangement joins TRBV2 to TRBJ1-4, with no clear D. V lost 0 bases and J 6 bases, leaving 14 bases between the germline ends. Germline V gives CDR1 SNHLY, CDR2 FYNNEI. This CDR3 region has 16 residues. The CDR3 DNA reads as TGTGCCAGCAGTGAAGCGCGGGCAGCCGGCCATGAAAAACTGTTTTTT. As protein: CASSEARAAGHEKLFF.

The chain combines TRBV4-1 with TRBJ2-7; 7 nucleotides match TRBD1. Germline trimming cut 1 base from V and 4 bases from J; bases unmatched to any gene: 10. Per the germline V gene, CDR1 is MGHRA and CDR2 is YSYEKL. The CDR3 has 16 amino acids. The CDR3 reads CASSQVVSGQRYEQYF. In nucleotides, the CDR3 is TGCGCCAGCAGCCAAGTGGTTTCGGGACAGAGATACGAGCAGTACTTC.

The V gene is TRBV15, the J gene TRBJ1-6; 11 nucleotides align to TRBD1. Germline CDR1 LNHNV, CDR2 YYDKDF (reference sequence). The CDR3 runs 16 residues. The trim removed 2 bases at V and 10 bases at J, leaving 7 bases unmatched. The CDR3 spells CATSRQRGTGGSPLHF. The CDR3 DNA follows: TGTGCCACCAGCAGACAGCGGGGGACAGGGGGATCACCCCTCCACTTT.

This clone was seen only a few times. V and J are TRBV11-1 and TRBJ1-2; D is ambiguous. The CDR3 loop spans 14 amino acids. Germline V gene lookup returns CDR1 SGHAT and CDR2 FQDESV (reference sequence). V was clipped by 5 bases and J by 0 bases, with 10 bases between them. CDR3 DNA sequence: TGTGCCAGCAGCCCAGACGGAGCTAACTATGGCTACACCTTC. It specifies CASSPDGANYGYTF.

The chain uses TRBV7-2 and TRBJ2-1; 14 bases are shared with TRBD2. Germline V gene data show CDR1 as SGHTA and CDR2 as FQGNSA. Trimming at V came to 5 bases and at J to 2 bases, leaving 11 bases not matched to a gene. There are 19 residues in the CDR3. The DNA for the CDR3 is TGTGCCAGCAGCCCTGGGATGGGACTAGCGGGGGCCACCTACAATGAGCAGTTCTTC. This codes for CASSPGMGLAGATYNEQFF.

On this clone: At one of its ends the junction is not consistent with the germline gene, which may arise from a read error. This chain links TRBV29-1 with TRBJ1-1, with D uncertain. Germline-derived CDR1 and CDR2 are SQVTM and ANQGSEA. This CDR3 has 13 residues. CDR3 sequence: CSVAEVSSAQPDF. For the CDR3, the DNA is TGCAGCGTTGCTGAGGTCAGTTCCGCCCAACCTGACTTT.

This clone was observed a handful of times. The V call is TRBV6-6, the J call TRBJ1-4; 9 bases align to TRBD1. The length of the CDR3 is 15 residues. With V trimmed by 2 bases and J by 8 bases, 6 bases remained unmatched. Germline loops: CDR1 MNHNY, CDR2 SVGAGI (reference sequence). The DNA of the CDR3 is TGTGCCAGCAGTTACGGGACAGGGTTGGGGGAAAAACTGTTTTTT. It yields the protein CASSYGTGLGEKLFF.